The entry below describes one TCR beta chain. Trimming removed 0 bases at V and 5 bases at J, with 14 bases between. The CDR3 is 15 residues long. Germline CDR1 reads SGHDT; CDR2 reads YYEEEE. The record originates from a study of cytomegalovirus exposure and HLA in healthy donors. Primers included in the PCR were 60 Vbeta and 13 Jbeta primers. Assay used: immunoSEQ multiplex PCR; TCRdb lists only in-frame clones, some missing. Among about 110,000 clones listed, roughly 80% were seen once. This receptor was obtained from a man under 40 in good health and CMV-seropositive. V is TRBV5-6 and J is TRBJ1-1; TRBD1 is a possible D gene (5 bases). Sequenced material: PBMCs. In DNA, the CDR3 is TGTGCCAGCAGCTTGGTGGGGGGAGAGGGGACTGAAGCTTTCTTT. This sequence encodes CASSLVGGEGTEAFF. Drawing the rest from reference TRBV5-6 and TRBJ1-1, the complete variable domain is DAGVTQSPTHLIKTRGQQVTLRCSPKSGHDTVSWYQQALGQGPQFIFQYYEEEERQRGNFPDRFSGHQFPNYSSELNVNALLLGDSALYLCASSLVGGEGTEAFFGQGTRLTVV.